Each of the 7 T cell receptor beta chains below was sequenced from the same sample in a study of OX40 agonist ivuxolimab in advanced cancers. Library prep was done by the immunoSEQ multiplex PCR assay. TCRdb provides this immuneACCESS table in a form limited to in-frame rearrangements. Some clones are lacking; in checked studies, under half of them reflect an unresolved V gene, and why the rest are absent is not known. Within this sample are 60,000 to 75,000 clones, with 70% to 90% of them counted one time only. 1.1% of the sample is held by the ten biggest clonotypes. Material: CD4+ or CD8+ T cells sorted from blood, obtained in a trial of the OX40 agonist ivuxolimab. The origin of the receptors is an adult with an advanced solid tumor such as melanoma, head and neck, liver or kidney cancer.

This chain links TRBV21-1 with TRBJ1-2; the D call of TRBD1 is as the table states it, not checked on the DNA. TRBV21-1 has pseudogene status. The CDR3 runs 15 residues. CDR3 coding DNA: TGTGCCAGCATTAACCGGGACAGGGGCCGTTGTGGCTACACCTTC. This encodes CASINRDRGRCGYTF.

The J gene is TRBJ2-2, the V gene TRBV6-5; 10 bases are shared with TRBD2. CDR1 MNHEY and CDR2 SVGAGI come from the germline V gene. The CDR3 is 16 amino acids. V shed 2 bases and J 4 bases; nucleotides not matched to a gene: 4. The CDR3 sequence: CASSYPQRGGTGELFF. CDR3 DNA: TGTGCCAGCAGTTACCCGCAGCGGGGGGGCACCGGGGAGCTGTTTTTT.

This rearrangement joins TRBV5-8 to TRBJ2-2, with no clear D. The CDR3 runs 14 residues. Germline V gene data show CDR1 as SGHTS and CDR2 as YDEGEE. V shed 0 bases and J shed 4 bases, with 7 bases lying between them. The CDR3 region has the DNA TGTGCCAGCAGCTTGGACCTCCTCACCGGGGAGCTGTTTTTT. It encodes CASSLDLLTGELFF.

The CDR3 DNA reads TGTGCCAGCAGCCCACGGGGAGGAGGGCAAGAGACCCAGTACTTC. As protein: CASSPRGGGQETQYF. This sequence joins TRBV4-2 and TRBJ2-5; weak D call: TRBD2 (6 bases). The germline V gene has CDR1 LGHNA and CDR2 YNFKEQ. The CDR3 covers 15 residues. V was shortened by 4 bases and J by 2 bases, with 14 bases between the two germline ends.

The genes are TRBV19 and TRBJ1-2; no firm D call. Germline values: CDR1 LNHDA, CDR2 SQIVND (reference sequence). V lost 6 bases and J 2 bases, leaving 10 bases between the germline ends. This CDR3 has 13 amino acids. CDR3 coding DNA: TGTGCCAGTAGGTATTTGGGAAACTATGGCTACACCTTC. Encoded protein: CASRYLGNYGYTF.

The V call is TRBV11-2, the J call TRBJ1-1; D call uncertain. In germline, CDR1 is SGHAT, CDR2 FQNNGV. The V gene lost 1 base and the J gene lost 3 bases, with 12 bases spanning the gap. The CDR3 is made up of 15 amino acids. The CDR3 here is CASSLVLERYTEAFF. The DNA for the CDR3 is TGTGCCAGCAGCTTAGTATTGGAGCGGTACACTGAAGCTTTCTTT.

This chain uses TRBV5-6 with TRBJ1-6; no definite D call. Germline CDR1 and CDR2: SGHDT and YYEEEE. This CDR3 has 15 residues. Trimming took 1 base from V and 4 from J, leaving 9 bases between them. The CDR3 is CASSLRASYNSPLHF. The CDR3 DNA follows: TGTGCCAGCAGCTTGAGGGCCTCATATAATTCACCCCTCCACTTT.